The 28 T cell receptor beta chains listed next were all sequenced from one sample in a study of spatial heterogeneity in lung cancer. TCRdb itself ran the 5' RACE reads through MiXCR, one entry per CDR3 protein. The sample lists fewer than 20,000 distinct CDR3 sequences; approximately 6.8% were seen once. Indicated time point: sample taken at primary tumor resection. Findings of the study overall: The number of expanded tumor alpha and beta chains correlated with mutation number.

No antigen is known for these receptors. The sequenced sample was lung tumor tissue, obtained at surgery. All receptors derive from a female donor with early-stage non-small cell lung cancer.

This clonotype is medium-sized (0.01 to 0.1%) by share. The library was built for alpha chains, so this beta chain is an off-target read and its size means little. The chain joins TRBV20-1 to TRBJ2-3, with TRBD1 as a possible D gene (6 bases). V was cut by 6 bases and J by 6 bases, with 13 bases left in between. Germline V gene lookup returns CDR1 DFQATT and CDR2 SNEGSKA (reference sequence). This CDR3 spans 12 amino acids. CDR3 residues: CSARGWGDTQYF. The DNA for the CDR3 is TGCAGTGCCAGGGGATGGGGGGATACGCAGTATTTT.

Points on this clonotype: As an off-target read in a library built for alpha chains, this beta chain has a frequency of little significance. The chain joins TRBV14 to TRBJ2-4, with TRBD1 identical over 8 bases. From germline, CDR1 is SGHDN and CDR2 FVKESK. V shed 5 bases, J shed 0 bases, and the junction held 6 bases outside the gene matches. The CDR3 length is 16 residues. Here the CDR3 reads CASSGTGGIAKNIQYF. CDR3 nucleotides: TGTGCCAGCAGCGGTACAGGGGGAATAGCCAAAAACATTCAGTACTTC.

By proportion, this clonotype is medium-sized. This beta chain is off target for a library built for alpha chains, so its abundance means little. This chain links TRBV29-1 with TRBJ2-2; D unresolved. The length of the CDR3 is 15 residues. V was trimmed by 6 bases and J by 4 bases, leaving 18 bases between them. Germline V gene sequence: CDR1 SQVTM, CDR2 ANQGSEA. As DNA, the CDR3 is TGCAGCGTCAAGATAGCTTCACCGTCCACCGGGGAGCTGTTTTTT. Its translation: CSVKIASPSTGELFF.

About this clonotype: The junction departs from the called germline gene at one end, perhaps through a read error. As an off-target read in a library built for alpha chains, this beta chain has a frequency of little significance. The chain carries TRBV7-8 and TRBJ2-7, with D tentatively TRBD1 (5 bases). The germline V gene encodes CDR1 SGHVS and CDR2 FQNEAQ. The CDR3 is 18 residues long. DNA for the CDR3: TGTGCCAGCGGCTTAGGCGTCTGGGGCAGTCCCCCCAACTACGAGCAGTACTTC. Encoded protein: CASGLGVWGSPPNYEQYF. The full variable domain, its missing parts supplied by reference TRBV7-8 and TRBJ2-7, is GAGVSQSPRYKVAKRGQDVALRCDPISGHVSLFWYQQALGQGPEFLTYFQNEAQLDKSGLPSDRFFAERPEGSVSTLKIQRTQQEDSAVYLCASGLGVWGSPPNYEQYFGPGTRLTVT.

A remark on this clonotype: This beta chain is an unintended read in a library built for alpha chains; its size means little. CDR3 bases: TGTGCCAGCAGCCGACGGACAGGCGCCAATCAGCCCCAGCATTTT. This translates into CASSRRTGANQPQHF. V usage is TRBV7-2 and J usage is TRBJ1-5; TRBD1 agrees at 7 bases. V lost 5 bases and J lost 3; bases outside the gene matches: 7. The CDR3 has 15 residues. Germline CDR1 SGHTA, CDR2 FQGNSA. Complete variable domain (other parts from reference TRBV7-2 and TRBJ1-5): GAGVSQSPSNKVTEKGKDVELRCDPISGHTALYWYRQSLGQGLEFLIYFQGNSAPDKSGLPSDRFSAERTGGSVSTLTIQRTQQEDSAVYLCASSRRTGANQPQHFGDGTRLSIL.

A remark on this clonotype: Because this beta chain is a stray read in a library intended to capture alpha chains, its abundance should not be given much weight. This CDR3 reads CAWSRQGGDTQYF. Here the CDR3 DNA reads TGTGCCTGGAGTAGACAGGGAGGAGATACGCAGTATTTT. The chain couples TRBV30 to TRBJ2-3, with D perhaps TRBD1 (7 bases). Germline V gives CDR1 GTSNPN, CDR2 SVGIG (reference sequence). This CDR3 spans 13 amino acids. With 2 bases removed from V and 5 bases from J, the gap between germline ends came to 11 bases.

This clonotype appeared many times. This beta chain represents an off-target read in a library built for alpha chains; its size is of limited meaning. The V call is TRBV5-1, the J call TRBJ2-1; D not certain. Germline values: CDR1 SGHRS, CDR2 YFSETQ. The CDR3 spans 11 residues. Trimming left V 4 bases short and J 6 bases short, with 5 bases between. The CDR3 reads CASSPGNEQFF. The CDR3 DNA reads TGCGCCAGCAGCCCCGGCAATGAGCAGTTCTTC. Together with reference TRBV5-1 and TRBJ2-1, the CDR3 gives the full variable domain: KAGVTQTPRYLIKTRGQQVTLSCSPISGHRSVSWYQQTPGQGLQFLFEYFSETQRNKGNFPGRFSGRQFSNSRSEMNVSTLELGDSALYLCASSPGNEQFFGPGTRLTVL.

This clonotype is deemed medium-sized. This beta chain slipped into a library made for alpha chains as a stray read, so its size is not meaningful. The chain recombines TRBV20-1 with TRBJ2-1, with D tentatively TRBD1 (6 bases). With 3 bases removed from V and 6 bases from J, the gap between germline ends came to 12 bases. The CDR3 consists of 13 residues. Germline CDR1 is DFQATT and CDR2 is SNEGSKA (reference sequence). The CDR3 protein is CSARWTVLNEQFF. The CDR3 bases are TGCAGTGCTAGGTGGACAGTTCTCAATGAGCAGTTCTTC.

This clonotype was seen ten or more times. Since it is a stray read in a library aimed at alpha chains, this beta chain has a size that is not meaningful. The V gene is TRBV7-2, the J gene TRBJ2-7; D may be TRBD2 (5 bases). Trimming shortened V by 1 base and J by 3 bases, and 10 bases separated the two germline ends. Germline CDR1 is SGHTA and CDR2 is FQGNSA. The CDR3 length is 14 residues. The CDR3 is CASSLGFGGYEQYF. The CDR3 coding sequence is TGTGCCAGCAGCTTAGGGTTCGGAGGCTACGAGCAGTACTTC.

Remarks on this clonotype: This beta chain represents an off-target read in a library built for alpha chains; its size is of limited meaning. V and J are TRBV11-2 and TRBJ2-3; D may be TRBD1 (6 bases). Trimming left V 4 bases short and J 1 base short, with 15 bases between. The CDR3 extends over 16 amino acids. In germline, CDR1 is SGHAT, CDR2 FQNNGV. CDR3 nucleotides: TGTGCCAGCAGCTCGATCAGGGGATCTGGCACAGATACGCAGTATTTT. Amino acids: CASSSIRGSGTDTQYF. Combining the CDR3 with reference TRBV11-2 and TRBJ2-3 gives the whole variable domain EAGVAQSPRYKIIEKRQSVAFWCNPISGHATLYWYQQILGQGPKLLIQFQNNGVVDDSQLPKDRFSAERLKGVDSTLKIQPAKLEDSAVYLCASSSIRGSGTDTQYFGPGTRLTVL.

This clonotype was seen many times. Because the library targeted alpha chains, this beta chain is an off-target read whose size means little. The chain employs TRBV5-1 and TRBJ1-5; D gene unclear. This CDR3 is built from 13 residues. The V end was cut by 0 bases, the J end by 5 bases, with 6 bases between. The V gene's germline CDR1 is SGHRS and CDR2 YFSETQ. The CDR3 DNA reads as TGCGCCAGCAGCTTGGAAACCGATCAGCCCCAGCATTTT. Translation: CASSLETDQPQHF.

This clonotype was recorded many times. Within a library made for alpha chains, this beta chain is off target, and its count is uninformative. The chain is built from TRBV15 and TRBJ2-3; D perhaps matches TRBD2 (6 bases). Germline V gene sequence: CDR1 LNHNV, CDR2 YYDKDF (reference sequence). The CDR3 is 15 residues long. Trimming stripped 1 base from V and 4 bases from J, with 12 bases between. The CDR3 loop reads CATSRGGGEADTQYF. DNA for the CDR3: TGTGCCACCAGCAGAGGGGGCGGGGAGGCAGATACGCAGTATTTT.

This clonotype appeared many times. The library was prepared for alpha chains; this beta chain is a stray read, so its frequency means little. The CDR3 coding sequence is TGTGCCAGCAGTACCGAAGGACAGGGGCCATCACCCCTCCACTTT. Amino acids: CASSTEGQGPSPLHF. The V gene is TRBV27, the J gene TRBJ1-6; 9 bases agree with TRBD1. The CDR3 consists of 15 residues. V dropped 5 bases and J dropped 10; count of bases not matched to a gene: 9. Germline V gene sequence: CDR1 MNHEY, CDR2 SMNVEV (reference sequence).

By its share, this clonotype is medium-sized. In a library made to pick up alpha chains, this beta chain is a stray read with a size that means little. The chain couples TRBV28 to TRBJ1-1; no reliable D call. This CDR3 is built from 14 residues. CDR1 is MDHEN and CDR2 is SYDVKM in the germline V gene. With 2 bases removed from V and 1 base from J, the gap between germline ends came to 8 bases. The CDR3 DNA is TGTGCCAGCAGTTTAGTACAGAAGAACACTGAAGCTTTCTTT. Its translation: CASSLVQKNTEAFF.

This clonotype was seen ten or more times. Little can be read into the size of this beta chain, an off-target read in a library designed for alpha chains. This chain connects TRBV7-3 to TRBJ1-6; TRBD1 might be the D (5 bases). The germline V and J ends were trimmed by 5 bases and 10 bases, with 12 bases remaining between them. Germline V gives CDR1 SGHTA, CDR2 FQGTGA. CDR3 size: 13 residues. CDR3 amino acids: CASSVNRNSPLHF. The CDR3 DNA is TGTGCCAGCAGCGTTAACAGGAACTCACCCCTCCACTTT.

This clonotype was observed at least ten times. This beta chain is off target for a library built for alpha chains, so its abundance means little. The chain uses TRBV6-2 or TRBV6-3 and TRBJ2-5; possible D gene TRBD2, 5 bases. Trimming took 7 bases from V and 4 from J, leaving 13 bases between them. This CDR3 comprises 13 residues. Germline-derived CDR1 and CDR2 are MNHEY and SVGEGT. The CDR3 DNA sequence: TGTGCCAGCAATTTTGGCCGGGGAGAGACCCAGTACTTC. Amino acids: CASNFGRGETQYF.

This clonotype was recorded many times. For a library built for alpha chains, this beta chain is a stray read; little rests on its size. CDR3 region: CASSPAPRAGEKLFF. CDR3 in DNA: TGTGCCAGCAGCCCCGCGCCAAGGGCGGGGGAAAAACTGTTTTTT. The rearrangement uses TRBV7-9 and TRBJ1-4; no reliable D call. Germline CDR1 SEHNR, CDR2 FQNEAQ (reference sequence). CDR3 length equals 15 residues. V gave up 5 bases and J gave up 8 bases, with 18 bases separating them.

In its sample, this clonotype was seen many times. With the library built for alpha chains, this beta chain is off target and its frequency is not meaningful. V gene TRBV5-6 combines with J gene TRBJ2-3, with unresolved D. The CDR3 runs to 14 residues. The V gene's germline CDR1 is SGHDT and CDR2 YYEEEE. The V gene lost 4 bases and the J gene lost 2 bases, with 11 bases spanning the gap. CDR3 in amino acids: CASSGSDVTDTQYF. The DNA for the CDR3 is TGTGCCAGCAGCGGCTCAGACGTCACAGATACGCAGTATTTT.

This clonotype was seen ten or more times. The size of this beta chain means little, since it is a stray read in a library made for alpha chains. V is TRBV3-1 and J is TRBJ1-3, with no clear D. Germline CDR1 and CDR2: LGHDT and YNNKEL (reference sequence). This CDR3 comprises 16 residues. V lost 5 bases and J 0 bases, leaving 14 bases between the germline ends. The CDR3 nucleotides read TGTGCCAGCAGCTACGGGCTCCTGAGCTCTGGAAACACCATATATTTT. It yields the protein CASSYGLLSSGNTIYF.

This clonotype has at least ten counts. This beta chain is an off-target read within a library intended for alpha chains, so its frequency means little. The V and J genes are TRBV7-2 and TRBJ1-6, with TRBD1 as a possible D gene (5 bases). This CDR3 contains 19 residues. V was cut by 5 bases and J by 0 bases, with 20 bases left in between. Per germline, CDR1 SGHTA and CDR2 FQGNSA. The CDR3 spells CASSHPRGHTASYNSPLHF. CDR3 nucleotide sequence: TGTGCCAGCAGCCACCCCCGGGGCCACACCGCCTCCTATAATTCACCCCTCCACTTT.

This clonotype came up many times. Since the library was made to target alpha chains, this beta chain is a stray read and its abundance is not meaningful. DNA of the CDR3: TGTGCCAGCAGTTTTCAGGAGGGGGCTTGGGAAAAACTGTTTTTT. Translated, it gives CASSFQEGAWEKLFF. The chain couples TRBV28 to TRBJ1-4, with 7 nucleotides matching TRBD1. The V segment lost 3 bases and the J segment 8 bases; nucleotides outside the gene matches: 9. This CDR3 is 15 amino acids long. Germline values: CDR1 MDHEN, CDR2 SYDVKM. The entire variable domain, with the rest obtained from reference TRBV28 and TRBJ1-4, is as follows: DVKVTQSSRYLVKRTGEKVFLECVQDMDHENMFWYRQDPGLGLRLIYFSYDVKMKEKGDIPEGYSVSREKKERFSLILESASTNQTSMYLCASSFQEGAWEKLFFGSGTQLSVL.

Of note for this clonotype: This beta chain lies outside the target of a library built for alpha chains; its clone size means little. This chain uses TRBV21-1 with TRBJ2-3; the table's D gene call, TRBD2, was not cross checked with the DNA. TRBV21-1 is designated a pseudogene. CDR3 length equals 18 residues. The CDR3 region is CASSHKDPTSGEVDTQYF. The CDR3 bases are TGTGCCAGCAGCCACAAAGATCCGACTAGCGGGGAAGTAGATACGCAGTATTTT.

This clonotype ranks as large. The library was built for alpha chains, so this beta chain is an off-target read and its size means little. V and J are TRBV7-2 and TRBJ2-5; 7 nucleotides line up with TRBD2. V lost 2 bases to trimming and J lost 2 bases; unmatched junction nucleotides: 5. Germline loops: CDR1 SGHTA, CDR2 FQGNSA. The CDR3 runs 15 residues. CDR3 region: CASSLKRGYQETQYF. The CDR3 DNA sequence: TGTGCCAGCAGCTTAAAGCGGGGCTATCAAGAGACCCAGTACTTC.

Many counts were recorded for this clonotype. This beta chain is a stray sequence in a library constructed for alpha chains; its clone size is not meaningful. The genes are TRBV5-1 and TRBJ1-4; TRBD1 aligns across 10 bases. Germline V gene lookup returns CDR1 SGHRS and CDR2 YFSETQ. The CDR3 covers 17 residues. With V trimmed by 5 bases and J by 2 bases, 9 bases remained unmatched. CDR3 DNA sequence: TGCGCCAGCAGTTCCGGGACAGGGGTATCGACTAATGAAAAACTGTTTTTT. It translates to CASSSGTGVSTNEKLFF.

Ten or more counts support this clonotype. Because the library targeted alpha chains, this beta chain is an off-target read whose size means little. The rearrangement joins TRBV5-4 to TRBJ2-5; 7 positions agree with TRBD2. The V segment lost 4 bases and the J segment 4 bases; nucleotides outside the gene matches: 7. CDR1 is SGHNT, CDR2 YYREEE, per germline (reference sequence). This CDR3 region has 14 residues. CDR3 coding DNA: TGTGCCAGCAGCCGGGAGGACGTAAGAGAGACCCAGTACTTC. This sequence encodes CASSREDVRETQYF.

This clonotype was seen many times. For a library built for alpha chains, this beta chain is a stray read; little rests on its size. CDR3 sequence: CASSLGTSGREQYF. The CDR3 DNA is TGCGCCAGCAGCTTGGGTACCTCGGGCCGGGAGCAGTACTTC. V and J are TRBV5-1 and TRBJ2-7; no reliable D call. V was pared by 0 bases and J by 7 bases, with 14 bases between. Germline loops: CDR1 SGHRS, CDR2 YFSETQ. This CDR3 has 14 residues.

This clonotype was detected ten times or more. The library was prepared for alpha chains; this beta chain is a stray read, so its frequency means little. The V and J genes are TRBV6-2 or TRBV6-3 and TRBJ2-7, with D possibly TRBD2 on 5 matching bases. This CDR3 spans 14 amino acids. V was clipped by 8 bases and J by 5 bases, with 19 bases between them. Germline V lookup: CDR1 MNHEY, CDR2 SVGEGT. CDR3 sequence: CASDNSFARDEQYF. The CDR3 DNA reads as TGTGCCAGCGACAACAGCTTCGCGAGGGACGAGCAGTACTTC.

In its sample, this clonotype ranks as medium-sized. This beta chain turned up in a library designed for alpha chains; as an off-target read, its abundance says little. The V and J genes are TRBV12-3 or TRBV12-4 and TRBJ1-4; 7 bases line up with TRBD1. The CDR3 extends over 13 amino acids. With 8 bases clipped from V and 5 bases from J, the junction kept 5 bases outside the gene matches. The CDR3 spells CASSGTENEKLFF. In DNA, the CDR3 is TGTGCCAGCTCCGGGACAGAAAATGAAAAACTGTTTTTT.